This T cell receptor (beta chain) came from a study of blood T cells in healthy people across ages. Next came a second PCR, run for about 7 to 12 cycles, which used a sample-barcoded 5' primer along with a J-beta primer mix. TCRdb analysed the 5' RACE reads with MiXCR anew, one entry per CDR3 protein. Of more than 1,000,000 distinct CDR3 sequences in the sample, almost 25% were seen once. V lost 4 bases to trimming and J lost 9 bases; unmatched junction nucleotides: 3. The CDR3 contains 11 residues. The germline V gene encodes CDR1 SQVTM and CDR2 ANQGSEA. Isolation yielded PBMCs, at least 7 million per sample, in every case. These records were also assigned to another study, of T cells of mothers and their children. From that report: In the second PCR, M1S primer introduced barcodes and 2-4 random bases.

The sequencing input was blood. V and J are TRBV29-1 and TRBJ2-1; 7 bases are shared with TRBD1. This TCR derives from a girl aged 2 to 9 in good health. For the CDR3, the DNA is TGCAGCGTTGGGGACAGTCGTGAGCAGTTCTTC. This codes for CSVGDSREQFF.